The 29 T cell receptor beta chains listed next were all sequenced from one sample in a study of cytomegalovirus exposure and HLA in healthy donors. Primers included in the PCR were 60 Vbeta and 13 Jbeta primers. Assay used: immunoSEQ multiplex PCR; TCRdb lists only in-frame clones, some missing. Of a few hundred thousand clones in the sample, approximately 80% were seen once. Sequencing used PBMCs. The receptors come from a young man in good health and CMV-seronegative.

The chain has TRBV28 and TRBJ1-2; D gene unclear. The CDR3 is 14 amino acids. V lost 1 base to trimming and J lost 2 bases, with 8 bases between them. Germline V gene data show CDR1 as MDHEN and CDR2 as SYDVKM. The DNA of the CDR3 is TGTGCCAGCAGTTTATTTACAGAAAACTATGGCTACACCTTC. Its protein product is CASSLFTENYGYTF.

V usage is TRBV19 and J usage is TRBJ2-7, with 11 bases matching TRBD1. V lost 6 bases, J lost 5 bases, and 9 bases stayed unmatched. The CDR3 extends over 15 amino acids. Germline CDR1 and CDR2: LNHDA and SQIVND (reference sequence). CDR3 sequence reads: CASRPGQGGRNEQYF. Here the CDR3 DNA reads TGTGCCAGTAGACCGGGACAGGGGGGAAGAAACGAGCAGTACTTC.

This CDR3 is CASSLTGTEAGELFF. The CDR3 bases are TGCGCCAGCAGCTTGACCGGGACAGAAGCCGGGGAGCTGTTTTTT. This chain uses TRBV5-1 with TRBJ2-2; 7 positions agree with TRBD1. This CDR3 has 15 amino acids. Germline values: CDR1 SGHRS, CDR2 YFSETQ. V lost 1 base to trimming and J lost 6 bases; unmatched junction nucleotides: 6.

V and J are TRBV28 and TRBJ1-4, with TRBD1 as a possible D gene (5 bases). V was shortened by 6 bases and J by 8 bases, with 19 bases between the two germline ends. Germline V gives CDR1 MDHEN, CDR2 SYDVKM. The CDR3 totals 15 residues. CDR3 sequence reads: CASSKGAGRGEKLFF. For the CDR3, the DNA is TGTGCCAGCAGCAAAGGGGCAGGGCGAGGAGAAAAACTGTTTTTT.

The rearrangement joins TRBV11-2 to TRBJ1-2, with TRBD1 identical over 9 bases. Germline lookup yields CDR1 SGHAT and CDR2 FQNNGV. This CDR3 spans 15 amino acids. J gave up 4 bases and V 3 bases, and 6 bases lay outside the gene matches. CDR3 region: CASSFDRGIFYGYTF. The CDR3 DNA sequence: TGTGCCAGCAGCTTTGACAGGGGGATTTTCTATGGCTACACCTTC.

This CDR3 reads CASRPTGEGLNEQFF. CDR3 in DNA: TGTGCCAGCAGACCGACAGGGGAAGGACTCAATGAGCAGTTCTTC. The V call is TRBV27, the J call TRBJ2-1; TRBD1 matches 8 bases. There are 15 residues in the CDR3. The V and J ends lost 6 bases and 6 bases, in that order; junction bases with no gene match: 10. The germline CDR1 and CDR2 sequences are MNHEY and SMNVEV (reference sequence).

This sequence joins TRBV7-2 and TRBJ1-5; 10 bases align to TRBD1. This CDR3 spans 17 amino acids. V was pared by 1 base and J by 7 bases, with 10 bases of the junction left unmatched. Looked up from germline, CDR1 is SGHTA and CDR2 is FQGNSA. The CDR3 sequence: CASSLVAGGTGAQPQHF. In DNA, the CDR3 is TGTGCCAGCAGCTTAGTAGCGGGGGGGACAGGGGCCCAGCCCCAGCATTTT.

The genes are TRBV7-8 and TRBJ2-5, with unresolved D. The DNA matches TRBJ2-7 better at its end, which makes the J call doubtful. CDR3 size: 12 residues. Germline V gene sequence: CDR1 SGHVS, CDR2 FQNEAQ. CDR3 amino acids: CASSLVTYEQYF. The CDR3 nucleotides read TGTGCCAGCAGCTTAGTTACCTACGAGCAGTACTTC.

The chain links TRBV4-3 to TRBJ2-2; 10 bases align to TRBD1. Germline CDR1 and CDR2: LGHNA and YSLEER. V was clipped by 5 bases and J by 3 bases; unmatched bases: 9. The CDR3 loop spans 17 amino acids. In DNA form, the CDR3 reads TGCGCCAGCAGCACACCTCGGGACAGGGGAGACACCGGGGAGCTGTTTTTT. It yields the protein CASSTPRDRGDTGELFF.

This clone was seen just once. The rearrangement joins TRBV18 to TRBJ2-7; D might be TRBD1 (5 bases). Germline CDR1 reads KGHSH; CDR2 reads LQKENI. V lost 1 base and J lost 6, with 10 bases in between. This CDR3 spans 13 amino acids. For the CDR3, the DNA is TGTGCCAGCTCACCACAAAACAGGTTCGAGCAGTACTTC. It codes for CASSPQNRFEQYF.

For this clone: The CDR3 end shows no conserved phenylalanine or tryptophan, and so a read error is likely. CDR3 bases: TGCAGAGGCAGTGAGCGGGGGCCTACAGATACGCAGTATCTT. It encodes CRGSERGPTDTQYL. The genes are TRBV29-1 and TRBJ2-3; TRBD2 aligns across 8 bases. Germline V CDR1 and CDR2: SQVTM, ANQGSEA. The CDR3 has 14 amino acids.

This clone was recorded once. This rearrangement joins TRBV6-1 to TRBJ1-1; 8 bases fit TRBD1. CDR1 MNHNS and CDR2 SASEGT come from the germline V gene. The CDR3 is 15 amino acids. After removal of 6 bases from V and 1 base from J, the junction contained 7 bases not matched to a gene. CDR3 loop: CASSRQGLKNTEAFF. CDR3 nucleotide sequence: TGTGCCAGCAGCCGACAGGGGTTGAAGAACACTGAAGCTTTCTTT.

The chain uses TRBV5-5 and TRBJ1-6, with D uncertain. Germline assignment: CDR1 SGHKS and CDR2 YYEKEE (reference sequence). This CDR3 spans 16 amino acids. Trimming took off 4 bases at V and 7 bases at J, with 18 bases between the two ends. This chain's CDR3 is CASSLGSGEGNSPLHF. Written as DNA, the CDR3 is TGTGCCAGCAGCCTAGGGTCGGGCGAGGGCAATTCACCCCTCCACTTT.

This clone has just a few counts. The gene calls are TRBV5-1 and TRBJ1-1; D gene uncertain. The CDR3 spans 15 residues. The germline V gene has CDR1 SGHRS and CDR2 YFSETQ. The V gene lost 0 bases and the J gene lost 0 bases, with 9 bases spanning the gap. CDR3 in DNA: TGCGCCAGCAGCTTGGGTTCTCTCCTGAACACTGAAGCTTTCTTT. Protein product: CASSLGSLLNTEAFF. The variable domain in full, completed from reference TRBV5-1 and TRBJ1-1, reads KAGVTQTPRYLIKTRGQQVTLSCSPISGHRSVSWYQQTPGQGLQFLFEYFSETQRNKGNFPGRFSGRQFSNSRSEMNVSTLELGDSALYLCASSLGSLLNTEAFFGQGTRLTVV.

This sequence joins TRBV6-5 and TRBJ1-5, with D maybe TRBD1 (6 bases). V was cut by 8 bases and J by 2 bases, with 10 bases left in between. CDR3 length equals 13 residues. Germline CDR1 MNHEY, CDR2 SVGAGI. CDR3 DNA: TGTGCCAGCGGACCAGGGGGCAATCAGCCCCAGCATTTT. Amino acids: CASGPGGNQPQHF.

The chain uses TRBV9 and TRBJ2-5; D gene uncertain. The germline gives CDR1 SGDLS, CDR2 YYNGEE. V lost 0 bases and J 4 bases, leaving 7 bases between the germline ends. This CDR3 is 13 amino acids long. The CDR3, as DNA: TGTGCCAGCAGCGTAGCTACTTCAGAGACCCAGTACTTC. Translating gives CASSVATSETQYF.

This chain uses TRBV7-2 with TRBJ1-1; D unclear. Trimming cost V 1 base and J 0 bases, with 6 bases left between them. The CDR3 is made up of 14 amino acids. Per the germline V gene, CDR1 is SGHTA and CDR2 is FQGNSA. The CDR3 sequence is CASSLVAMNTEAFF. The CDR3 DNA reads as TGTGCCAGCAGCTTAGTGGCCATGAACACTGAAGCTTTCTTT. Full variable domain (rest looked up from reference TRBV7-2 and TRBJ1-1): GAGVSQSPSNKVTEKGKDVELRCDPISGHTALYWYRQSLGQGLEFLIYFQGNSAPDKSGLPSDRFSAERTGGSVSTLTIQRTQQEDSAVYLCASSLVAMNTEAFFGQGTRLTVV.

The J gene is TRBJ2-7, the V gene TRBV2; 7 bases fit TRBD2. CDR3 length: 15 amino acids. J was trimmed by 0 bases and V by 4 bases; bases with no gene match: 6. Germline V gene sequence: CDR1 SNHLY, CDR2 FYNNEI. The CDR3 protein is CASSGRERGSYEQYF. The CDR3 bases are TGTGCCAGCAGTGGACGCGAGCGGGGCTCCTACGAGCAGTACTTC.

The rearrangement uses TRBV6-5 and TRBJ2-7, with D tentatively TRBD1 (6 bases). CDR1 is MNHEY and CDR2 is SVGAGI in the germline V gene. The CDR3 sequence is 12 residues long. V lost 5 bases and J 9 bases, leaving 14 bases between the germline ends. Written as DNA, the CDR3 is TGTGCCAGCAGTCCTACAGGGCTGGTGCAGTACTTC. Encoded protein: CASSPTGLVQYF.

This chain connects TRBV29-1 to TRBJ1-1, with D uncertain. The CDR3 totals 11 residues. V dropped 4 bases and J dropped 2 bases, with 5 bases sitting between them. Germline CDR1 SQVTM, CDR2 ANQGSEA. As DNA, the CDR3 is TGCAGCGTTGCCCCTAACACTGAAGCTTTCTTT. Residues: CSVAPNTEAFF.

This chain links TRBV15 with TRBJ2-7; 10 nucleotides agree with TRBD1. The CDR3 runs 15 residues. Germline CDR1 LNHNV, CDR2 YYDKDF (reference sequence). The junction had 2 bases not matched to a gene; V was cut back by 3 bases and J by 0 bases. The CDR3 here is CATSSGTGVSYEQYF. Written as DNA, the CDR3 is TGTGCCACCAGCAGTGGGACAGGGGTCTCCTACGAGCAGTACTTC. The whole variable domain, remainder taken from reference TRBV15 and TRBJ2-7, is DAMVIQNPRYQVTQFGKPVTLSCSQTLNHNVMYWYQQKSSQAPKLLFHYYDKDFNNEADTPDNFQSRRPNTSFCFLDIRSPGLGDTAMYLCATSSGTGVSYEQYFGPGTRLTVT.

The chain joins TRBV10-2 to TRBJ2-7; TRBD2 matches at 9 bases. The J segment lost 2 bases and the V segment lost 6 bases, leaving 5 bases of the junction unmatched. This CDR3 spans 14 amino acids. CDR1 and CDR2 (germline): WSHSY, SAAADI. CDR3 loop: CASRGAGGAYEQYF. CDR3 coding DNA: TGCGCCAGCAGGGGAGCGGGGGGAGCCTACGAGCAGTACTTC.

J is TRBJ2-2 and V is TRBV5-6; 7 bases are a match to TRBD2. V shed 3 bases and J 6 bases; nucleotides not matched to a gene: 8. This CDR3 spans 15 amino acids. The V gene's germline CDR1 is SGHDT and CDR2 YYEEEE. The CDR3 loop is CASSSGPGLPGELFF. The CDR3 nucleotides are TGTGCCAGCAGCTCTGGACCGGGACTACCCGGGGAGCTGTTTTTT.

The chain combines TRBV5-1 with TRBJ2-7, with 7 bases matching TRBD1. V lost 0 bases and J lost 2; bases outside the gene matches: 2. Germline CDR1 reads SGHRS; CDR2 reads YFSETQ. CDR3 length: 14 amino acids. The CDR3 here is CASSLDGQAYEQYF. The CDR3 DNA sequence: TGCGCCAGCAGCTTGGACGGACAGGCCTACGAGCAGTACTTC.

V and J are TRBV28 and TRBJ1-6; D possibly corresponds to TRBD1 (6 bases). The CDR3 is 12 amino acids. From germline, CDR1 is MDHEN and CDR2 SYDVKM. V was pared by 7 bases and J by 15 bases, with 16 bases between. In DNA form, the CDR3 reads TGTGCCAGCACTGAGGGGGATGCTTTCCTCCACTTT. The encoded protein is CASTEGDAFLHF.

The chain joins TRBV6-4 to TRBJ2-5; 8 bases align to TRBD1. This CDR3 contains 17 residues. CDR1 and CDR2 (germline): MRHNA, SNTAGT. Trimming at V came to 2 bases and at J to 2 bases, leaving 10 bases not matched to a gene. The CDR3, as DNA: TGTGCCAGCAGTGACCGTCAGGGGGCTCATTATCAAGAGACCCAGTACTTC. Amino acids: CASSDRQGAHYQETQYF.

This rearrangement joins TRBV5-1 to TRBJ1-1; weak D call: TRBD1 (5 bases). This CDR3 is 19 amino acids long. Germline CDR1 reads SGHRS; CDR2 reads YFSETQ. V was shortened by 4 bases and J by 0 bases, with 25 bases between the two germline ends. The CDR3 is CASSPSSGGRSRMNTEAFF. For the CDR3, the DNA is TGCGCCAGCAGCCCCTCCTCCGGGGGAAGAAGTAGAATGAACACTGAAGCTTTCTTT.

This clone was seen a few times. V usage is TRBV5-1 and J usage is TRBJ1-2, with 7 bases fitting TRBD1. CDR3 length: 14 residues. Germline trimming cut 6 bases from V and 4 bases from J; bases unmatched to any gene: 9. The germline V gene encodes CDR1 SGHRS and CDR2 YFSETQ. The CDR3 reads CASTSSGQPYGYTF. CDR3 coding DNA: TGCGCCAGCACCTCCTCGGGACAGCCCTATGGCTACACCTTC.

The chain recombines TRBV6-1 with TRBJ1-1; no clear D gene. The CDR3 is 14 amino acids. Germline CDR1 reads MNHNS; CDR2 reads SASEGT. V was cut by 6 bases and J by 0 bases, with 11 bases left in between. Here the CDR3 reads CASRLLAVNTEAFF. The CDR3 region has the DNA TGTGCCAGCAGACTCCTTGCGGTGAACACTGAAGCTTTCTTT.